This T cell receptor beta chain was sequenced during a study of response to subunit inactivated influenza vaccine. TCRdb analysed the RT-PCR reads with MiXCR anew, one entry per CDR3 protein. Among more than 500,000 distinct CDR3 sequences listed, approximately 10% were seen once. CDR3 length: 18 residues. Separately, the same data were catalogued under a study of T cells expressing NK-cell markers. From that paper: Production of TCR beta cDNA relied on 5'RACE template switching with UMIs.

The V gene is TRBV21-1, the J gene TRBJ2-3; TRBD2, the table's D call, lacks a check against the DNA. TRBV21-1 counts as a pseudogene. The receptor's source is a man between 45 and 60 years old who received an inactivated influenza vaccine. Material: PBMCs from blood, obtained on the day of vaccination. DNA of the CDR3: TGTGCCAGCAGCCCGCCGGGACTAGCGCAGTCATACACAGATACGCAGTATTTT. Protein sequence: CASSPPGLAQSYTDTQYF.